This TCR beta chain is from a study of monozygotic twins with cystic fibrosis. General observations from the study: Monozygotic CF twins shared more identical nucleotide clonotypes than unrelated patients. Low clonality (median roughly 0.009) suggested a mostly naive repertoire. V usage most resembled the co-twin in 13 of 16 pairs. In this small cohort, shared CDR3 numbers showed no association with age, concordance or disease severity.

Turning to this clone: Its antigen is still unknown.

V was pared by 0 bases and J by 7 bases, with 14 bases of the junction left unmatched. The CDR3 loop spans 18 amino acids. Germline values: CDR1 SGDLS, CDR2 YYNGEE. The repertoire was sequenced with immunoSEQ multiplex PCR; TCRdb's copy has only in-frame clones and lacks some. The sample shows under 40,000 clones, approximately 96% of them seen only once. The TCR was taken from a girl aged 2 to 9 with cystic fibrosis. The chain is built from TRBV9 and TRBJ2-2, with 8 bases lining up with TRBD1. Sequencing input: blood. The CDR3 sequence: CASSVDEGTGRRIGELFF. CDR3 DNA: TGTGCCAGCAGCGTAGACGAGGGGACAGGCCGCCGGATCGGGGAGCTGTTTTTT.